This T cell receptor beta chain is from a study of blood T cell repertoires in COVID-19. At the level of the study: PBMCs, B-cell-depleted T cells, or T cells were the source of the cDNA or gDNA that made up the material.

The method was immunoSEQ multiplex PCR; TCRdb's version includes in-frame clones alone and lacks a portion of them. The sample lists approximately 38,000 clones, 94% occurring once. The CDR3 totals 14 residues. The V end lost 1 base, the J end lost 2 bases, and 8 bases lay between the germline ends. Germline V lookup: CDR1 SEHNR, CDR2 FQNEAQ (reference sequence). This chain links TRBV7-9 with TRBJ1-2; tentative D call: TRBD1 (5 bases). This TCR was sampled from a human donor with active COVID-19. The donor label of this sample is uncertain. Sequencing was performed on peripheral blood. The CDR3 sequence: CASSLEAGNYGYTF. As DNA, the CDR3 is TGTGCCAGCAGCTTAGAGGCAGGGAACTATGGCTACACCTTC.